The clone carrying this TCR beta chain occurred many times. One end of the junction does not line up with germline, which may come from a read error. Hyperthyroidism had been newly diagnosed in patients aged 18 to 65, and its duration was under 2 months. The investigators amplified TCR beta CDR3 regions from RNA transcripts. The HTBI primer set was used in a first-round RT-PCR of the TCR CDR3. TCRdb ran MiXCR on the multiplex PCR reads and lists one entry per CDR3 protein. Of fewer than 600,000 distinct CDR3 sequences detected, 14% appear once; the ten largest clones hold under 20%. The sample originates from a study of T cells in Graves' hyperthyroidism and ophthalmopathy. CDR1 is SGHRS, CDR2 YFSETQ, per germline. CDR3 length: 11 amino acids.

The chain recombines TRBV5-1 with TRBJ2-5, with D hard to call. The sample was blood. This receptor was identified in a woman aged 18 to 35 with Graves' hyperthyroidism. The CDR3 sequence is CASSLEETQYF. The DNA for the CDR3 is TGTGCCAGCAGTTTAGAGGAGACCCAGTACTTC.